This TCR beta chain was recovered during a study of vaccination and CD4 T cells after COVID-19. The wider study: The authors exposed cells to overlapping spike peptides derived from SARS-CoV-2, HCoV-NL63, HCoV-OC43 and HCoV-229E.

The Oncomine TCR Beta short-read assay sequenced DNA from cultured CD4+ T cells. TCRdb re-analysed the PCR reads in MiXCR, keeping a single row per CDR3 protein. The sample carries 11,000 to 15,000 distinct CDR3 sequences, more than 20% recorded once. Treatment specified: roughly ten-day PBMC culture with coronavirus spike peptide pools or control peptides (ViraFEST assay). Trimming cost V 2 bases and J 9 bases, with 5 bases left between them. The V gene's germline CDR1 is MNHEY and CDR2 SVGEGT. The CDR3 is made up of 11 amino acids. This clonotype is medium-sized (0.01 to 0.1%) by share. Antigen specificity is unknown.

The source is a human donor with COVID-19. The sequenced sample was cultured CD4+ T cells from blood. This chain links TRBV6-2 or TRBV6-3 with TRBJ1-5; D is uncertain. CDR3 protein: CASSYKGPQHF. The CDR3 DNA reads TGTGCCAGCAGTTACAAGGGGCCCCAGCATTTT.